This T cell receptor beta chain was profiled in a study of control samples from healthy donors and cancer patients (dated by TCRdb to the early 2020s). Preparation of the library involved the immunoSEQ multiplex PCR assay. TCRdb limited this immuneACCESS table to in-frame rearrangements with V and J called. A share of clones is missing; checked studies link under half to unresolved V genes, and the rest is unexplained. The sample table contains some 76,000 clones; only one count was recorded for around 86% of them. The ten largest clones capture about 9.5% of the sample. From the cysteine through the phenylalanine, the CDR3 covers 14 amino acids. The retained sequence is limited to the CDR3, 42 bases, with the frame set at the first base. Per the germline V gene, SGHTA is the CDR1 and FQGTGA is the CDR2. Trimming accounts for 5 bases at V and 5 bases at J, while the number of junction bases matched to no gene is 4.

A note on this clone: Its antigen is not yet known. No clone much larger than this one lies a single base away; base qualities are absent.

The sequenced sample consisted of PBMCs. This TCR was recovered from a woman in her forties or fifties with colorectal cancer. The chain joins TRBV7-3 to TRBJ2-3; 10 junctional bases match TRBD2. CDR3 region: CASSKRGGEDTQYF. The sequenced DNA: TGTGCCAGCAGCAAGCGGGGGGGCGAAGATACGCAGTATTTT.